The clone carrying this TCR beta chain was found once. The data were taken from a study of control samples from healthy donors and cancer patients. Trimming cost V 4 bases and J 8 bases, with 18 bases left between them. The germline V gene encodes CDR1 SGHRS and CDR2 YFSETQ. The CDR3 spans 15 residues. Produced via immunoSEQ multiplex PCR; TCRdb's table is partial and in-frame only. The sample consists of 160,000 or so clones, over 90% of them appearing once. This sequence originates from a man aged 50 to 60 in good health. The V and J genes are TRBV5-1 and TRBJ1-4; possible D gene TRBD1, 5 bases. The sample consisted of blood. The CDR3 DNA is TGCGCCAGCAGCCCCGCGGCAGGGCGGATCGAAAAACTGTTTTTT. Residues: CASSPAAGRIEKLFF.